This passage covers 25 T cell receptor beta chains from one sample sequenced in a study of shared clonotypes between healthy human individuals (dated by TCRdb to 2018 to 2020). The library came from the immunoSEQ multiplex PCR assay. The source is immuneACCESS, and TCRdb retained only in-frame sequences with V and J called. Part of the clones is not carried over; for the studies checked, unresolved V genes explain less than half of this, and the remainder is unexplained. In this sample the table shows about 2.4 million clones, over 85% of which occur a single time. Approximately 0.37% of the sample is taken by the ten largest. The sample taken for sequencing was naive CD4+ T cells from PBMCs. This specimen's cell subset or site label, interpreted: CD45RA+ positively selected. These TCRs come from a man aged 18 to 30 in good health. Some clones in this sample may be carry-over from other donors' samples.

V gene TRBV19 combines with J gene TRBJ1-1; D remains ambiguous. Germline V CDR1 and CDR2: LNHDA, SQIVND (reference sequence). Trimming stripped 7 bases from V and 0 bases from J, with 21 bases between. The CDR3 length is 17 residues. Here the CDR3 reads CASTAGPSGVVNTEAFF. In DNA form, the CDR3 reads TGTGCCAGTACTGCTGGGCCCTCGGGCGTGGTGAACACTGAAGCTTTCTTT. Based on the CDR3 plus reference TRBV19 and TRBJ1-1, the full variable domain is DGGITQSPKYLFRKEGQNVTLSCEQNLNHDAMYWYRQDPGQGLRLIYYSQIVNDFQKGDIAEGYSVSREKKESFPLTVTSAQKNPTAFYLCASTAGPSGVVNTEAFFGQGTRLTVV.

The V and J genes are TRBV28 and TRBJ2-1, with a tentative D call TRBD2 (6 bases). Germline-derived CDR1 and CDR2 are MDHEN and SYDVKM. The CDR3 sequence is 17 residues long. V lost 7 bases to trimming and J lost 0 bases, with 19 bases between them. In DNA, the CDR3 is TGTGCCAGCAACCCCCTCCGGGACTCCGGCTCCTACAATGAGCAGTTCTTC. Amino acid sequence: CASNPLRDSGSYNEQFF.

The J gene is TRBJ1-2, the V gene TRBV19; TRBD1 agrees at 9 bases. The CDR3 runs to 14 residues. J was trimmed by 7 bases and V by 4 bases; bases with no gene match: 7. CDR1 and CDR2 from the germline V gene are LNHDA and SQIVND (reference sequence). In nucleotides, the CDR3 is TGTGCCAGTAGTACAACAGGGGGCGCAGGTGGCTACACCTTC. Its translation: CASSTTGGAGGYTF. The entire variable domain, with the rest obtained from reference TRBV19 and TRBJ1-2, is as follows: DGGITQSPKYLFRKEGQNVTLSCEQNLNHDAMYWYRQDPGQGLRLIYYSQIVNDFQKGDIAEGYSVSREKKESFPLTVTSAQKNPTAFYLCASSTTGGAGGYTFGSGTRLTVV.

The chain joins TRBV7-2 to TRBJ2-7; D gene uncertain. V was clipped by 5 bases and J by 2 bases, with 16 bases between them. The CDR3 sequence is 15 residues long. Germline CDR1 SGHTA, CDR2 FQGNSA. The DNA for the CDR3 is TGTGCCAGCAGCCCCACCTGGGTAGCCACCTACGAGCAGTACTTC. The encoded protein is CASSPTWVATYEQYF.

This rearrangement joins TRBV29-1 to TRBJ1-1; unclear D gene. Germline CDR1 and CDR2: SQVTM and ANQGSEA. V lost 2 bases and J 1 base, leaving 14 bases between the germline ends. The CDR3 is 15 amino acids. The CDR3 DNA is TGCAGCGTTGAAAACCCGACGGCTACGAACACTGAAGCTTTCTTT. It codes for CSVENPTATNTEAFF.

This chain joins TRBV11-2 and TRBJ2-2, with 8 bases fitting TRBD2. After removal of 5 bases from V and 4 bases from J, the junction contained 12 bases not matched to a gene. Germline CDR1 SGHAT, CDR2 FQNNGV. This CDR3 is 17 amino acids long. In nucleotides, the CDR3 is TGTGCCAGCAGCAACCGAAGGGGCGGGAGGCCCACCGGGGAGCTGTTTTTT. Protein: CASSNRRGGRPTGELFF.

Only one count was recorded for this clone. The rearrangement joins TRBV30 to TRBJ1-3; D remains ambiguous. CDR1 and CDR2 from the germline V gene are GTSNPN and SVGIG (reference sequence). V gave up 4 bases and J gave up 9 bases, with 22 bases separating them. This CDR3 comprises 15 residues. The CDR3 coding sequence is TGTGCCTGGACCCCCAGCTCGGCGACTACGGGCACCATATATTTT. This sequence encodes CAWTPSSATTGTIYF.

This chain connects TRBV5-1 to TRBJ2-2; D not resolved. The CDR3 covers 15 residues. Per the germline V gene, CDR1 is SGHRS and CDR2 is YFSETQ. V lost 4 bases and J lost 1, with 11 bases in between. The CDR3 DNA is TGCGCCAGCAGCAGTTCGTTCAAGAACACCGGGGAGCTGTTTTTT. Translated: CASSSSFKNTGELFF.

This clone occurred once. The V call is TRBV4-2, the J call TRBJ2-5, with D possibly being TRBD2 (5 bases). The CDR3 consists of 14 residues. Germline-derived CDR1 and CDR2 are LGHNA and YNFKEQ. V dropped 1 base and J dropped 2 bases, with 8 bases sitting between them. The CDR3 loop reads CASSQVSGQETQYF. The CDR3 nucleotides are TGTGCCAGCAGCCAAGTGAGCGGACAAGAGACCCAGTACTTC.

The chain employs TRBV27 and TRBJ1-3; TRBD1 is a possible D gene (6 bases). V lost 2 bases and J lost 0, with 11 bases in between. The germline V gene encodes CDR1 MNHEY and CDR2 SMNVEV (reference sequence). This CDR3 spans 16 amino acids. The CDR3 DNA follows: TGTGCCAGCAGTTTACAGGGGACCGTCTCTGGAAACACCATATATTTT. Translated: CASSLQGTVSGNTIYF.

The chain carries TRBV6-5 and TRBJ1-5; the D is unclear. The germline V gene has CDR1 MNHEY and CDR2 SVGAGI. V gave up 7 bases and J gave up 9 bases, with 16 bases separating them. The CDR3 spans 13 residues. The CDR3 DNA reads as TGTGCCAGCAAGGATGGGAGGTCAGGGCCCCAGCATTTT. The encoded protein is CASKDGRSGPQHF.

This chain connects TRBV11-2 to TRBJ2-7; tentatively, D is TRBD1 or TRBD2 (6 bases each). Germline V CDR1 and CDR2: SGHAT, FQNNGV. The CDR3 sequence is 16 residues long. The germline V and J ends were trimmed by 2 bases and 2 bases, with 16 bases remaining between them. CDR3 sequence (DNA): TGTGCCAGCAGCTTATATCTCCCGGGGGCCACCTACGAGCAGTACTTC. This codes for CASSLYLPGATYEQYF.

V is TRBV9 and J is TRBJ2-1; 8 nucleotides line up with TRBD2. Germline CDR1 reads SGDLS; CDR2 reads YYNGEE. The CDR3 contains 15 residues. V gave up 6 bases and J gave up 0 bases; unmatched junction bases: 5. This CDR3 is CASTLTSGSYNEQFF. The CDR3 DNA sequence: TGTGCCAGCACCCTAACTAGCGGCTCCTACAATGAGCAGTTCTTC.

The chain links TRBV5-5 to TRBJ2-2; D is unclear. The CDR3 loop spans 16 amino acids. V lost 0 bases and J lost 0, with 9 bases in between. Germline V CDR1 and CDR2: SGHKS, YYEKEE (reference sequence). CDR3 sequence: CASSLVAEPNTGELFF. The DNA for the CDR3 is TGTGCCAGCAGCTTGGTTGCGGAACCGAACACCGGGGAGCTGTTTTTT. Full variable domain (outside the CDR3, taken from reference TRBV5-5 and TRBJ2-2): DAGVTQSPTHLIKTRGQQVTLRCSPISGHKSVSWYQQVLGQGPQFIFQYYEKEERGRGNFPDRFSARQFPNYSSELNVNALLLGDSALYLCASSLVAEPNTGELFFGEGSRLTVL.

A remark on this clone: The identical CDR3 is also encoded by other nucleotide sequences in the sample. This chain joins TRBV9 and TRBJ1-1; no clear D. V lost 0 bases and J lost 4, with 7 bases in between. Germline CDR1 is SGDLS and CDR2 is YYNGEE. CDR3 size: 13 residues. In DNA form, the CDR3 reads TGTGCCAGCAGCGTAGGTCCGGGCACTGAAGCTTTCTTT. It specifies CASSVGPGTEAFF.

CDR3 sequence: CASKGPGTDTQYF. The CDR3 bases are TGTGCCAGCAAAGGGCCGGGGACAGATACGCAGTATTTT. The rearrangement uses TRBV2 and TRBJ2-3; tentatively, D is TRBD2 (5 bases). The germline CDR1 and CDR2 sequences are SNHLY and FYNNEI. Trimming removed 7 bases at V and 3 bases at J, with 11 bases between. The CDR3 covers 13 residues.

The chain links TRBV10-2 to TRBJ2-1; D may be TRBD2 (5 bases). CDR1 and CDR2 from the germline V gene are WSHSY and SAAADI. V lost 3 bases, J lost 6 bases, and 12 bases lay in between. The CDR3 loop spans 14 amino acids. The CDR3 loop reads CASSELGSGNEQFF. CDR3 sequence (DNA): TGCGCCAGCAGTGAATTAGGGAGCGGCAATGAGCAGTTCTTC.

The J gene is TRBJ2-1, the V gene TRBV27; 7 bases are a match to TRBD2. Trimming at V came to 8 bases and at J to 9 bases, leaving 13 bases not matched to a gene. The germline gives CDR1 MNHEY, CDR2 SMNVEV (reference sequence). The CDR3 consists of 14 residues. The CDR3 DNA follows: TGTGCCAGCGGGCTACGGCGGGAGATCGGTGAGCAGTTCTTC. Encoded protein: CASGLRREIGEQFF.

The chain employs TRBV5-1 and TRBJ1-4; possible D gene TRBD1, 5 bases. CDR3 size: 16 residues. CDR1 and CDR2 (germline): SGHRS, YFSETQ. The V gene lost 4 bases and the J gene lost 5 bases, with 18 bases spanning the gap. CDR3 nucleotide sequence: TGCGCCAGCAGCAGACGAGGGGACGGCAACAATGAAAAACTGTTTTTT. The encoded protein is CASSRRGDGNNEKLFF.

This chain uses TRBV5-4 with TRBJ1-3; the D is unclear. Trimming removed 6 bases at V and 7 bases at J, with 11 bases between. This CDR3 region has 12 residues. Per the germline V gene, CDR1 is SGHNT and CDR2 is YYREEE (reference sequence). The CDR3 DNA sequence: TGTGCCAGCAACGGAGAGGCCAACACCATATATTTT. Protein: CASNGEANTIYF. Full variable domain (missing parts from reference TRBV5-4 and TRBJ1-3): ETGVTQSPTHLIKTRGQQVTLRCSSQSGHNTVSWYQQALGQGPQFIFQYYREEENGRGNFPPRFSGLQFPNYSSELNVNALELDDSALYLCASNGEANTIYFGEGSWLTVV.

In its sample, this clone was seen a few times. V gene TRBV9 combines with J gene TRBJ1-1; D gene uncertain. The CDR3 is 15 residues long. The V gene's germline CDR1 is SGDLS and CDR2 YYNGEE. Trimming shortened V by 2 bases and J by 2 bases, and 13 bases separated the two germline ends. CDR3 sequence reads: CASSVLPTVNTEAFF. The CDR3 DNA reads TGTGCCAGCAGCGTTTTGCCGACGGTTAACACTGAAGCTTTCTTT.

The rearrangement joins TRBV5-1 to TRBJ2-2; 7 bases line up with TRBD2. V lost 0 bases, J lost 5 bases, and 16 bases stayed unmatched. Germline V gives CDR1 SGHRS, CDR2 YFSETQ. The CDR3 loop spans 19 amino acids. The CDR3 nucleotides read TGCGCCAGCAGCTTGGATCTGAAGCGGACTAGTCTTCCGACCGGGGAGCTGTTTTTT. Protein: CASSLDLKRTSLPTGELFF.

The gene calls are TRBV6-6 and TRBJ2-5; 7 bases match TRBD1. The CDR3 length is 13 residues. Germline V CDR1 and CDR2: MNHNY, SVGAGI (reference sequence). V was pared by 5 bases and J by 4 bases, with 4 bases of the junction left unmatched. CDR3 protein: CASSRHRGETQYF. In DNA form, the CDR3 reads TGTGCCAGCAGTCGTCACAGGGGAGAGACCCAGTACTTC.

The chain links TRBV27 to TRBJ2-3, with D perhaps matching TRBD2 (7 bases). Trimming shortened V by 4 bases and J by 5 bases, and 13 bases separated the two germline ends. Germline CDR1 reads MNHEY; CDR2 reads SMNVEV (reference sequence). The CDR3 length is 14 residues. The chain's CDR3 is CASSYHREGDTQYF. CDR3 in DNA: TGTGCCAGCAGTTACCACAGGGAGGGAGATACGCAGTATTTT.

This clone appeared a single time. This chain connects TRBV6-5 to TRBJ2-7; TRBD1 matches at 10 bases. The CDR3 runs 14 residues. The germline V gene has CDR1 MNHEY and CDR2 SVGAGI. J was trimmed by 3 bases and V by 5 bases; bases with no gene match: 4. In DNA form, the CDR3 reads TGTGCCAGCAGTCACGGGACAGGGGTCTACGAGCAGTACTTC. It specifies CASSHGTGVYEQYF.